This T cell receptor beta chain was identified during a study of blood T cells in healthy people across ages. The authors ran a second PCR of about 6 to 11 cycles using a sample-barcoded 5' primer and a J-beta primer mix. Each CDR3 protein is one row after TCRdb ran MiXCR on the 5' RACE reads. The data hold roughly 2 million distinct CDR3 sequences, with 40% to 55% observed a single time. This CDR3 has 13 amino acids. The V end was cut by 5 bases, the J end by 6 bases, with 13 bases between. The germline CDR1 and CDR2 sequences are SGDLS and YYNGEE. This receptor was obtained from a woman in her forties in good health. The sequencing input was blood. This chain links TRBV9 with TRBJ2-3; D ambiguous. This CDR3 is CASRSSALDTQYF. The CDR3 DNA follows: TGTGCCAGCAGATCATCGGCCCTCGATACGCAGTATTTT.